This note documents a single TCR beta chain sequence. What it binds is unknown. The data derive from a study of shared clonotypes between healthy human individuals. The study's findings and limits: A few donors held about 5% of naive CD4 clonotypes in common.

Selected positively for CCR7 and CD45RO-negative, naive CD8 cells excluded terminally differentiated effector memory CD45RA+ cells. The study enrolled healthy HIV-negative adults without recent acute infections or vaccinations as donors. Researchers divided each subset's genomic DNA evenly across several immunoSEQ plates. Sequencing was performed with immunoSEQ multiplex PCR; in TCRdb, only in-frame clones are kept and a portion is missing. The table shows about 2 million clones, with about 95% occurring only once. The CDR3 extends over 12 amino acids. Germline V gene sequence: CDR1 SNHLY, CDR2 FYNNEI. Trimming left V 1 base short and J 6 bases short, with 6 bases between.

The sequencing input was naive CD8+ T cells sorted from blood. The V and J genes are TRBV2 and TRBJ1-1; D gene unclear. This sequence originates from a man in his late teens or twenties in good health. The CDR3 is CASSEGGPEAFF. CDR3 bases: TGTGCCAGCAGTGAAGGGGGTCCTGAAGCTTTCTTT.